These 31 T cell receptor beta chains were all obtained from the same sample, sequenced in a study of blood T cell repertoires in COVID-19. Sequencing was performed with immunoSEQ multiplex PCR; in TCRdb, only in-frame clones are kept and a portion is missing. Of 100,000 to 150,000 clones in the sample, about 87% were seen once. Sequenced input: peripheral blood. The receptors stem from a woman between 55 and 75 years old with acute or convalescent COVID-19.

The J gene is TRBJ2-2, the V gene TRBV7-3; the match to TRBD2 covers 8 bases. V shed 0 bases and J 4 bases; nucleotides not matched to a gene: 7. Germline assignment: CDR1 SGHTA and CDR2 FQGTGA. The CDR3 sequence is 17 residues long. CDR3 sequence reads: CASSLTAPGGLTGELFF. In DNA, the CDR3 is TGTGCCAGCAGCTTAACCGCTCCGGGAGGGCTCACCGGGGAGCTGTTTTTT.

This rearrangement joins TRBV12-2 to TRBJ2-3; the listed D gene, TRBD2, was not tested against the DNA. TRBV12-2 is termed a pseudogene. This CDR3 spans 13 amino acids. The CDR3 DNA reads TGTGCAAGTCGCTTGGACTTTCAAGATACGCAGTATTTT. Its protein is CASRLDFQDTQYF.

The rearrangement links TRBV19 to TRBJ2-5; 8 positions agree with TRBD1. Germline V gene lookup returns CDR1 LNHDA and CDR2 SQIVND (reference sequence). This CDR3 spans 15 amino acids. V shed 4 bases and J 5 bases; nucleotides not matched to a gene: 9. The CDR3 spells CASSRGTGPSETQYF. The DNA of the CDR3 is TGTGCCAGTAGTAGAGGGACAGGACCTTCCGAGACCCAGTACTTC.

J is TRBJ1-2 and V is TRBV28; TRBD1 is a possible D gene (5 bases). The germline V gene encodes CDR1 MDHEN and CDR2 SYDVKM. V was trimmed by 2 bases and J by 1 base, leaving 11 bases between them. The CDR3 contains 15 residues. The CDR3 protein is CASSLGGMGNYGYTF. The CDR3 DNA is TGTGCCAGCAGTTTAGGGGGGATGGGTAACTATGGCTACACCTTC.

The V and J genes are TRBV5-1 and TRBJ2-7; 12 nucleotides agree with TRBD2. Germline V lookup: CDR1 SGHRS, CDR2 YFSETQ. The CDR3 is made up of 14 amino acids. V lost 3 bases and J lost 5; bases outside the gene matches: 3. CDR3 in amino acids: CASSSGLAGHEQYF. CDR3 DNA sequence: TGCGCCAGCAGCTCAGGACTAGCGGGACACGAGCAGTACTTC. Based on the CDR3 plus reference TRBV5-1 and TRBJ2-7, the full variable domain is KAGVTQTPRYLIKTRGQQVTLSCSPISGHRSVSWYQQTPGQGLQFLFEYFSETQRNKGNFPGRFSGRQFSNSRSEMNVSTLELGDSALYLCASSSGLAGHEQYFGPGTRLTVT.

The chain carries TRBV6-1 and TRBJ1-2, with TRBD1 as a possible D gene (5 bases). The CDR3 has 16 amino acids. Between the trimmed V and J ends, which lost 1 base and 0 bases, there was a span of 12 bases. From germline, CDR1 is MNHNS and CDR2 SASEGT. CDR3 nucleotide sequence: TGTGCCAGCAGTGAAGTGGGGGGAGCGGCTAACTATGGCTACACCTTC. Translation: CASSEVGGAANYGYTF.

The CDR3 loop reads CASSSRGRTSGDTQYF. The CDR3 DNA reads as TGTGCCAGTAGTTCAAGGGGCCGGACTAGCGGGGATACGCAGTATTTT. The chain employs TRBV19 and TRBJ2-3, with 11 bases matching TRBD2. Germline CDR1 reads LNHDA; CDR2 reads SQIVND (reference sequence). Trimming at V came to 5 bases and at J to 6 bases, leaving 10 bases not matched to a gene. This CDR3 comprises 16 residues.

V and J are TRBV30 and TRBJ1-1; TRBD1 matches at 9 bases. The CDR3 spans 14 residues. Per the germline V gene, CDR1 is GTSNPN and CDR2 is SVGIG (reference sequence). With 3 bases clipped from V and 8 bases from J, the junction kept 10 bases outside the gene matches. In nucleotides, the CDR3 is TGTGCCTGGAGCGTTTTAGACAGGGGGGGGGAAGCTTTCTTT. Translated: CAWSVLDRGGEAFF. Together with reference TRBV30 and TRBJ1-1, the CDR3 gives the full variable domain: SQTIHQWPATLVQPVGSPLSLECTVEGTSNPNLYWYRQAAGRGLQLLFYSVGIGQISSEVPQNLSASRPQDRQFILSSKKLLLSDSGFYLCAWSVLDRGGEAFFGQGTRLTVV.

CDR3 in DNA: TGTGCCAGCTCGGACAGTAGCACAGATACGCAGTATTTT. This encodes CASSDSSTDTQYF. The rearrangement links TRBV18 to TRBJ2-3; weak D call: TRBD1 (6 bases). Per the germline V gene, CDR1 is KGHSH and CDR2 is LQKENI. The CDR3 covers 13 residues. Trimming stripped 6 bases from V and 0 bases from J, with 7 bases between.

The rearrangement uses TRBV19 and TRBJ2-1; 7 bases map to TRBD2. V trimming: 3 bases; J trimming: 1 base; junction bases outside the gene matches: 6. The CDR3 consists of 16 residues. Germline V gene sequence: CDR1 LNHDA, CDR2 SQIVND (reference sequence). CDR3 bases: TGTGCCAGTAGTATGGGAGCGGGAAGATCCTACAATGAGCAGTTCTTC. Translation gives CASSMGAGRSYNEQFF.

This clone was counted a single time. J is TRBJ2-5 and V is TRBV3-1 (or the pseudogene TRBV3-2); 7 bases align to TRBD1. V shed 0 bases, J shed 2 bases, and the junction held 6 bases outside the gene matches. The CDR3 spans 16 residues. Germline V gene lookup returns CDR1 LGHDT and CDR2 YNNKEL (reference sequence). In DNA form, the CDR3 reads TGTGCCAGCAGCCAAGATTGGGGACAGATACAAGAGACCCAGTACTTC. Translating it yields CASSQDWGQIQETQYF.

The J gene is TRBJ1-5, the V gene TRBV6-5, with 9 bases lining up with TRBD1. V shed 6 bases, J shed 7 bases, and the junction held 7 bases outside the gene matches. Germline-derived CDR1 and CDR2 are MNHEY and SVGAGI. This CDR3 comprises 14 residues. The CDR3 protein is CASRGTGLGQPQHF. DNA for the CDR3: TGTGCCAGCAGGGGGACAGGGTTAGGGCAGCCCCAGCATTTT.

CDR3 residues: CASSRRVGTEAFF. In DNA, the CDR3 is TGTGCCAGTAGTCGGCGGGTTGGCACTGAAGCTTTCTTT. The rearrangement links TRBV19 to TRBJ1-1, with D hard to call. V was pared by 5 bases and J by 4 bases, with 11 bases between. The CDR3 runs 13 residues. Germline V gene sequence: CDR1 LNHDA, CDR2 SQIVND (reference sequence).

The chain links TRBV29-1 to TRBJ2-1; 13 nucleotides line up with TRBD2. The CDR3 runs to 16 residues. V shed 1 base and J 7 bases; nucleotides not matched to a gene: 7. CDR1 and CDR2 (germline): SQVTM, ANQGSEA. The CDR3 loop reads CSVEGGTSGDLNEQFF. In DNA, the CDR3 is TGCAGCGTTGAAGGTGGGACTAGCGGGGATTTGAATGAGCAGTTCTTC.

The V call is TRBV27, the J call TRBJ2-7; D is perhaps TRBD2 (7 bases). V lost 4 bases, J lost 2 bases, and 15 bases lay in between. Germline V gene data show CDR1 as MNHEY and CDR2 as SMNVEV (reference sequence). The CDR3 totals 15 residues. The DNA for the CDR3 is TGTGCCAGCAGTTCCCAGGGGACTAAGGCCTACGAGCAGTACTTC. Translation gives CASSSQGTKAYEQYF.

The chain joins TRBV19 to TRBJ2-5; TRBD1 matches 8 bases. V gave up 5 bases and J gave up 2 bases; unmatched junction bases: 10. Germline V CDR1 and CDR2: LNHDA, SQIVND (reference sequence). This CDR3 is 16 amino acids long. Written as DNA, the CDR3 is TGTGCCAGTAGTCCCCGAGGACAGGGCCTACAAGAGACCCAGTACTTC. It specifies CASSPRGQGLQETQYF.

V usage is TRBV6-9 and J usage is TRBJ1-3; tentative D call: TRBD1 (6 bases). The CDR3 runs 15 residues. The V end lost 5 bases, the J end lost 4 bases, and 15 bases lay between the germline ends. Germline V lookup: CDR1 MNHGY, CDR2 SVAAGI. The CDR3 sequence: CASSPGQSGGNTIYF. The CDR3 DNA follows: TGTGCCAGCAGTCCTGGACAGAGCGGCGGAAACACCATATATTTT.

The chain recombines TRBV3-1 (or the pseudogene TRBV3-2) with TRBJ1-1; no clear D gene. The CDR3 runs to 13 residues. The ends were cut back, 1 base at V and 7 bases at J, with 10 bases in the middle. Germline V gene sequence: CDR1 LGHDT, CDR2 YNNKEL (reference sequence). The CDR3 DNA reads TGTGCCAGCAGCCAAGGATACGGTGGTGAAGCTTTCTTT. Translating gives CASSQGYGGEAFF.

V gene TRBV9 combines with J gene TRBJ2-7; no firm D call. This CDR3 contains 14 residues. CDR1 and CDR2 (germline): SGDLS, YYNGEE. Trimming removed 0 bases at V and 3 bases at J, with 10 bases between. The CDR3 loop reads CASSVDAGFYEQYF. The DNA of the CDR3 is TGTGCCAGCAGCGTAGATGCCGGTTTCTACGAGCAGTACTTC.

The chain carries TRBV15 and TRBJ2-2; TRBD2 agrees at 12 bases. V gave up 1 base and J gave up 4 bases; unmatched junction bases: 10. This CDR3 has 19 residues. Germline assignment: CDR1 LNHNV and CDR2 YYDKDF (reference sequence). The CDR3 protein is CATSRVVGLAGSGTGELFF. For the CDR3, the DNA is TGTGCCACCAGCAGAGTGGTCGGACTAGCGGGATCCGGCACCGGGGAGCTGTTTTTT.

The chain couples TRBV7-9 to TRBJ1-1; unclear D gene. This CDR3 has 12 amino acids. Trimming left V 2 bases short and J 2 bases short, with 3 bases between. Germline V gene lookup returns CDR1 SEHNR and CDR2 FQNEAQ (reference sequence). In DNA, the CDR3 is TGTGCCAGCAGCTTATTAAACACTGAAGCTTTCTTT. Amino acids: CASSLLNTEAFF.

The CDR3 region has the DNA TGTGCCAGCAGCCTGAGGGGACAGGGGGCATCGGAGACCCAGTACTTC. Residues: CASSLRGQGASETQYF. The V gene is TRBV11-3, the J gene TRBJ2-5, with 12 positions matching TRBD1. V dropped 5 bases and J dropped 5; count of bases not matched to a gene: 9. This CDR3 spans 16 amino acids. Per the germline V gene, CDR1 is SGHNT and CDR2 is YENEEA.

The V gene is TRBV6-1, the J gene TRBJ1-6, with TRBD1 matching 10 bases. The CDR3 spans 17 residues. In germline, CDR1 is MNHNS, CDR2 SASEGT. Unmatched junction bases numbered 6, after V lost 4 bases and J lost 3 bases. CDR3 sequence (DNA): TGTGCCAGCAGTGGGGACAGGGGTGAGGGCTATAATTCACCCCTCCACTTT. It specifies CASSGDRGEGYNSPLHF.

The sample holds one count of this clone. The V gene is TRBV6-5, the J gene TRBJ2-7; 10 bases are shared with TRBD2. Germline values: CDR1 MNHEY, CDR2 SVGAGI. This CDR3 has 14 amino acids. After removal of 7 bases from V and 6 bases from J, the junction contained 9 bases not matched to a gene. CDR3 protein: CASTQREGRSEQYF. DNA of the CDR3: TGTGCCAGCACTCAGCGGGAGGGCCGGTCCGAGCAGTACTTC.

The CDR3 sequence: CASSQQGMLNTEAFF. CDR3 nucleotides: TGTGCCAGCAGCCAGCAGGGTATGTTGAACACTGAAGCTTTCTTT. The chain is built from TRBV3-1 (or the pseudogene TRBV3-2) and TRBJ1-1; D is perhaps TRBD1 (5 bases). From germline, CDR1 is LGHDT and CDR2 YNNKEL (reference sequence). Trimming took off 3 bases at V and 0 bases at J, with 11 bases between the two ends. The CDR3 loop spans 15 amino acids.

On this clone: Germline is not matched at one junction end, which may reflect a read error. The V call is TRBV15, the J call TRBJ1-4, with TRBD1 as a possible D gene (6 bases). Germline lookup yields CDR1 LNHNV and CDR2 YYDKDF (reference sequence). CDR3 length: 12 amino acids. CDR3 coding DNA: TGTGCCACCAGCAGAGATTTTTTTGCAGGGGTTTTT. Residues: CATSRDFFAGVF.

The chain is built from TRBV5-1 and TRBJ1-5; D remains ambiguous. This CDR3 is 13 amino acids long. Trimming pared 4 bases from V and 8 bases from J, leaving 13 bases between. Germline CDR1 is SGHRS and CDR2 is YFSETQ. CDR3 DNA: TGCGCCAGCAGCCCCCTACCGAGGGAGCCCCAGCATTTT. This codes for CASSPLPREPQHF.

This chain joins TRBV27 and TRBJ2-5; D remains unclear. The CDR3 is made up of 14 amino acids. The V end was cut by 3 bases, the J end by 2 bases, with 10 bases between. Per germline, CDR1 MNHEY and CDR2 SMNVEV (reference sequence). DNA of the CDR3: TGTGCCAGCAGTTTCTTGGCGAGGCAAGAGACCCAGTACTTC. This sequence encodes CASSFLARQETQYF.

This clone was detected only once. This chain joins TRBV19 and TRBJ2-5; 8 nucleotides match TRBD2. Germline CDR1 reads LNHDA; CDR2 reads SQIVND (reference sequence). V dropped 3 bases and J dropped 4; count of bases not matched to a gene: 10. CDR3 length equals 16 residues. CDR3 in DNA: TGTGCCAGTAGTATCCAGCGGGAGACCCTGGGAGAGACCCAGTACTTC. Translating it yields CASSIQRETLGETQYF. The whole variable domain, remainder taken from reference TRBV19 and TRBJ2-5, is DGGITQSPKYLFRKEGQNVTLSCEQNLNHDAMYWYRQDPGQGLRLIYYSQIVNDFQKGDIAEGYSVSREKKESFPLTVTSAQKNPTAFYLCASSIQRETLGETQYFGPGTRLLVL.

V usage is TRBV28 and J usage is TRBJ1-5, with 11 bases that match TRBD1. With 5 bases clipped from V and 5 bases from J, the junction kept 2 bases outside the gene matches. This CDR3 comprises 14 residues. The germline V gene encodes CDR1 MDHEN and CDR2 SYDVKM. The CDR3 region is CASSGTGGHQPQHF. DNA for the CDR3: TGTGCCAGCAGTGGGACAGGGGGTCATCAGCCCCAGCATTTT.

This chain links TRBV12-3 or TRBV12-4 with TRBJ1-1; a possible D gene is TRBD1 (5 bases). The CDR3 has 12 amino acids. Deletions cut 3 bases from V and 10 bases from J, with 12 bases between. DNA of the CDR3: TGTGCCAGCAGTTTGGACATCCCTCGAGCTTTCTTT. It codes for CASSLDIPRAFF.